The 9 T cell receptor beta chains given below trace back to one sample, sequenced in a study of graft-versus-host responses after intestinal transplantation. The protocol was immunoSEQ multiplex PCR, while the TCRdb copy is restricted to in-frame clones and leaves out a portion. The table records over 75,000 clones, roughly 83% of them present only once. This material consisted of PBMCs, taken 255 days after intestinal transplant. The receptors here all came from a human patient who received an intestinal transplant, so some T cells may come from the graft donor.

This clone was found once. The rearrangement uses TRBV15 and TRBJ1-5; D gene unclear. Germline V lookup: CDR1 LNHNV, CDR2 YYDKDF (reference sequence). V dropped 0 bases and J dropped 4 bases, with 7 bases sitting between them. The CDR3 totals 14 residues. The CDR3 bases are TGTGCCACCAGCAGAGAAGGCAGGAATCAGCCCCAGCATTTT. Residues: CATSREGRNQPQHF.

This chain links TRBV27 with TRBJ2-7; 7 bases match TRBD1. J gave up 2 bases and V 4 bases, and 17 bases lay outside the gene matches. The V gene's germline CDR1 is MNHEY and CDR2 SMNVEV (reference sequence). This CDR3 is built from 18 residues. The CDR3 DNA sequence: TGTGCCAGCAGTTCCAGGACGGTAAAGGGGGCCCCAGCCTACGAGCAGTACTTC. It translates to CASSSRTVKGAPAYEQYF.

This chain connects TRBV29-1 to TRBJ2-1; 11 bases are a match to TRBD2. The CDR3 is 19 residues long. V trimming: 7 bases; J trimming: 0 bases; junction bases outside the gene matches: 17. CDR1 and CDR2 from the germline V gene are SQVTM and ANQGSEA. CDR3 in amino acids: CSADGPLAGVRSSYNEQFF. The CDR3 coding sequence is TGCAGCGCCGACGGCCCACTAGCGGGAGTTAGGAGCTCCTACAATGAGCAGTTCTTC.

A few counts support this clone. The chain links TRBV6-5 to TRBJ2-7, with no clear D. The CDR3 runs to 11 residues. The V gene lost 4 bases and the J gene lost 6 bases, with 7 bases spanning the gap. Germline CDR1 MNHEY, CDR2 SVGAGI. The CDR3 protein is CASSSDVEQYF. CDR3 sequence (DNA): TGTGCCAGCAGTTCAGACGTCGAGCAGTACTTC.

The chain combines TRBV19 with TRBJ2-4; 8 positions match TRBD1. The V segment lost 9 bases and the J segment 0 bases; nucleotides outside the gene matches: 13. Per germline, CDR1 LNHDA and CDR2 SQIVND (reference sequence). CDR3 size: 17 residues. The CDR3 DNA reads TGTGCCAGGGGGACCGGGACAGGCTATTTAGCCAAAAACATTCAGTACTTC. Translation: CARGTGTGYLAKNIQYF.

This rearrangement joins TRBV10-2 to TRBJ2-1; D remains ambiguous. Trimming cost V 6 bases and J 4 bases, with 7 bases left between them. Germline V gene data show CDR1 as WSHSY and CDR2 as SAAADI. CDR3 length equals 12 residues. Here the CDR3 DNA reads TGCGCCAGCAGCGATCGTTACAATGAGCAGTTCTTC. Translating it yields CASSDRYNEQFF.

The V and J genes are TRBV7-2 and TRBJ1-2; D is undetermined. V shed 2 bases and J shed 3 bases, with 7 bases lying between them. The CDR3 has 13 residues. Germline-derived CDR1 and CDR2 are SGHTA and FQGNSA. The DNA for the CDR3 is TGTGCCAGCAGCTTACGACACGACTATGGCTACACCTTC. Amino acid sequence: CASSLRHDYGYTF.

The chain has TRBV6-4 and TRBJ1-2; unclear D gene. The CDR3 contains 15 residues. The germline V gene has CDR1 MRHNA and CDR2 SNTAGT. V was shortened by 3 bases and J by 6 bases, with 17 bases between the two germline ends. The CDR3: CASSEVAESAHGYTF. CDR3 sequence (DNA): TGTGCCAGCAGTGAAGTAGCGGAGAGCGCTCATGGCTACACCTTC.

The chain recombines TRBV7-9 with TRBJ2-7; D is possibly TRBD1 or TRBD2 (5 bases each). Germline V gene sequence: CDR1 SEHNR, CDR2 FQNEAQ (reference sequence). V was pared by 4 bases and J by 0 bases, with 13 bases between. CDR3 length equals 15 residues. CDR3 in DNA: TGTGCCAGCAGCTCCGGGACGGACTTCTCCTACGAGCAGTACGTC. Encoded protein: CASSSGTDFSYEQYV.